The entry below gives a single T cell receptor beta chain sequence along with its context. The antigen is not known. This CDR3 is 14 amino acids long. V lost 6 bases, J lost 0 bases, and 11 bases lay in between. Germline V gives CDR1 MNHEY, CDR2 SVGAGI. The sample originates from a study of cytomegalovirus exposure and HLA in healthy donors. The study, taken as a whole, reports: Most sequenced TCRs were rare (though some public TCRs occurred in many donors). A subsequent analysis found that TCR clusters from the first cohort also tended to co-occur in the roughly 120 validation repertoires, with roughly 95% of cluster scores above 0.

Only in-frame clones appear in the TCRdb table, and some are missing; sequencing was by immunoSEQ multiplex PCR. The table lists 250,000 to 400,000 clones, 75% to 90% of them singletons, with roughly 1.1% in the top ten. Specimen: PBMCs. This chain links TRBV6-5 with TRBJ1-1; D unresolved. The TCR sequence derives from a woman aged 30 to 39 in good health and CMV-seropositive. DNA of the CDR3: TGTGCCAGCAGCCTCGACCAGGTGAACACTGAAGCTTTCTTT. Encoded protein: CASSLDQVNTEAFF.